Each of the 30 T cell receptor beta chains below was sequenced from the same sample in a study of cytomegalovirus exposure and HLA in healthy donors. The PCR contained 60 Vbeta and 13 Jbeta primers. Sequenced by immunoSEQ multiplex PCR; TCRdb stores in-frame clones only, minus some. Of under 140,000 clones in the sample, 76% were seen once. Sample: PBMCs. The source of these receptors is a man aged 30 to 45 in good health and CMV-seropositive.

This clone was counted ten times or more. The V gene is TRBV2, the J gene TRBJ2-1; 12 bases fit TRBD1. The ends lost 8 bases at V and 5 bases at J; junction bases unmatched: 4. Germline V gene sequence: CDR1 SNHLY, CDR2 FYNNEI. CDR3 length: 14 residues. CDR3 DNA: TGTGCCAGCCGCGGGACAGGGGGCAACAATGAGCAGTTCTTC. Protein sequence: CASRGTGGNNEQFF.

This clone was found a few times. The genes are TRBV7-2 and TRBJ2-5, with 12 bases matching TRBD2. This CDR3 contains 16 residues. CDR1 SGHTA and CDR2 FQGNSA come from the germline V gene. V was clipped by 6 bases and J by 5 bases; unmatched bases: 10. The CDR3 nucleotides read TGTGCCAGCAGGCCCACCACTAGCGGGGGGAGTGAGACCCAGTACTTC. Translating it yields CASRPTTSGGSETQYF.

The gene calls are TRBV30 and TRBJ2-7; D not resolved. Deletions cut 2 bases from V and 7 bases from J, with 27 bases between. The CDR3 spans 17 residues. Germline assignment: CDR1 GTSNPN and CDR2 SVGIG (reference sequence). CDR3 DNA: TGTGCCTGGAGTACACAGCTACCTCTTAACCCCTTCTCAGAGCAGTACTTC. It encodes CAWSTQLPLNPFSEQYF.

This clone came up a few times. This chain connects TRBV7-9 to TRBJ2-1; the match to TRBD2 covers 11 bases. The CDR3 loop spans 16 amino acids. Per germline, CDR1 SEHNR and CDR2 FQNEAQ (reference sequence). The V gene end was trimmed by 0 bases and the J gene end by 8 bases; junction bases not matched to a gene: 6. The CDR3 DNA reads TGTGCCAGCAGCTTAGCTAGCGGGGGGGCCAGGGATGAGCAGTTCTTC. Translating gives CASSLASGGARDEQFF.

The rearrangement links TRBV19 to TRBJ2-3; 9 nucleotides match TRBD1. CDR1 is LNHDA and CDR2 is SQIVND in the germline V gene (reference sequence). With 10 bases clipped from V and 5 bases from J, the junction kept 13 bases outside the gene matches. This CDR3 has 15 residues. The CDR3 sequence is CATSDRGLLVDTQYF. CDR3 nucleotides: TGTGCCACCTCGGACAGGGGCCTGCTTGTAGATACGCAGTATTTT. The whole variable domain, filled in from reference TRBV19 and TRBJ2-3, reads DGGITQSPKYLFRKEGQNVTLSCEQNLNHDAMYWYRQDPGQGLRLIYYSQIVNDFQKGDIAEGYSVSREKKESFPLTVTSAQKNPTAFYLCATSDRGLLVDTQYFGPGTRLTVL.

The sample holds one count of this clone. The rearrangement joins TRBV6-4 to TRBJ1-3; D not certain. The germline CDR1 and CDR2 sequences are MRHNA and SNTAGT. The CDR3 is made up of 13 amino acids. V was shortened by 6 bases and J by 2 bases, with 8 bases between the two germline ends. The CDR3 DNA reads TGTGCCAGCAGCGAATCTACTGGAAACACCATATATTTT. Translated, it gives CASSESTGNTIYF.

The chain uses TRBV7-2 and TRBJ2-7; D is perhaps TRBD1 (6 bases). The CDR3 is made up of 15 amino acids. The V and J ends lost 1 base and 0 bases respectively, with 10 bases between them. Germline V gene sequence: CDR1 SGHTA, CDR2 FQGNSA. CDR3 residues: CASSLGTGSSYEQYF. CDR3 sequence (DNA): TGTGCCAGCAGCTTAGGCACAGGGAGCTCCTACGAGCAGTACTTC. Using reference TRBV7-2 and TRBJ2-7 for the parts outside the CDR3, the full variable domain is GAGVSQSPSNKVTEKGKDVELRCDPISGHTALYWYRQSLGQGLEFLIYFQGNSAPDKSGLPSDRFSAERTGGSVSTLTIQRTQQEDSAVYLCASSLGTGSSYEQYFGPGTRLTVT.

The chain has TRBV19 and TRBJ1-6, with 7 positions matching TRBD1. V shed 3 bases and J 3 bases; nucleotides not matched to a gene: 11. The CDR3 length is 18 residues. Germline CDR1 and CDR2: LNHDA and SQIVND (reference sequence). The CDR3 here is CASSIQGQTPGYNSPLHF. The CDR3 nucleotides are TGTGCCAGTAGTATCCAGGGACAGACCCCCGGCTATAATTCACCCCTCCACTTT.

A few counts support this clone. This chain links TRBV5-6 with TRBJ1-4; D gene unclear. Trimming stripped 5 bases from V and 8 bases from J, with 10 bases between. This CDR3 spans 12 amino acids. Germline CDR1 reads SGHDT; CDR2 reads YYEEEE. The CDR3: CASSLGGEKLFF. The CDR3 nucleotides are TGTGCCAGCAGTCTGGGAGGGGAAAAACTGTTTTTT.

This clone was detected once. The genes are TRBV7-2 and TRBJ1-1; unclear D gene. Trimming pared 4 bases from V and 3 bases from J, leaving 18 bases between. Germline assignment: CDR1 SGHTA and CDR2 FQGNSA. The CDR3 is 16 amino acids. The CDR3 protein is CASSSVFRWSDTEAFF. CDR3 nucleotides: TGTGCCAGCAGCTCCGTTTTCCGTTGGAGTGACACTGAAGCTTTCTTT.

The CDR3 loop is CASSQSSGHPVYEQYF. The CDR3 DNA follows: TGCGCCAGCAGCCAGTCGTCGGGACATCCAGTCTACGAGCAGTACTTC. The gene calls are TRBV4-1 and TRBJ2-7, with a possible D match to TRBD1 (6 bases). This CDR3 comprises 16 residues. The germline gives CDR1 MGHRA, CDR2 YSYEKL. V lost 3 bases to trimming and J lost 3 bases, with 18 bases between them.

This clone was found a few times. The chain links TRBV5-6 to TRBJ2-1, with D possibly TRBD1 on 8 matching bases. The length of the CDR3 is 15 residues. The V gene's germline CDR1 is SGHDT and CDR2 YYEEEE. Deletions cut 0 bases from V and 6 bases from J, with 13 bases between. The CDR3 nucleotides read TGTGCCAGCAGCTTGGTGGACAGGGAGGGCAATGAGCAGTTCTTC. Translating gives CASSLVDREGNEQFF.

This chain joins TRBV10-2 and TRBJ1-2; no firm D call. Trimming removed 2 bases from V and 7 bases from J, with 11 bases in between. Germline CDR1 and CDR2: WSHSY and SAAADI. The CDR3 spans 13 residues. The CDR3 region has the DNA TGCGCCAGCAGTGAGGCCGGGGAGACTGGCTACACCTTC. This translates into CASSEAGETGYTF.

This clone was recorded a few times. CDR3 amino acids: CASSLSGGIAGNTIYF. CDR3 nucleotides: TGTGCCAGCAGTCTTTCAGGGGGAATCGCTGGAAACACCATATATTTT. This chain connects TRBV28 to TRBJ1-3; 7 bases map to TRBD1. CDR1 MDHEN and CDR2 SYDVKM come from the germline V gene. This CDR3 has 16 residues. Trimming cost V 5 bases and J 2 bases; bases outside gene matches: 9.

The rearrangement links TRBV5-6 to TRBJ1-1; weak D call: TRBD1 (5 bases). This CDR3 has 15 residues. V was trimmed by 0 bases and J by 6 bases, leaving 15 bases between them. Per germline, CDR1 SGHDT and CDR2 YYEEEE. This chain's CDR3 is CASSLARVIGSEAFF. Written as DNA, the CDR3 is TGTGCCAGCAGCTTGGCCAGGGTAATAGGATCTGAAGCTTTCTTT.

This clone has a handful of counts. The genes are TRBV28 and TRBJ1-5; no firm D call. Looked up from germline, CDR1 is MDHEN and CDR2 is SYDVKM. This CDR3 is built from 15 residues. Deletions cut 8 bases from V and 0 bases from J, with 14 bases between. CDR3 sequence: CASGSTLYSNQPQHF. The CDR3 DNA sequence: TGTGCCAGCGGGTCGACACTTTATAGCAATCAGCCCCAGCATTTT.

In this sample, this clone turned up a few times. This chain connects TRBV7-2 to TRBJ2-5; 8 nucleotides align to TRBD2. Trimming took 2 bases from V and 5 from J; bases not matched to a gene: 7. CDR3 length equals 15 residues. Per the germline V gene, CDR1 is SGHTA and CDR2 is FQGNSA. The CDR3 coding sequence is TGTGCCAGCAGCTTAAGTAGCGGGGCCGTGGAGACCCAGTACTTC. Its translation: CASSLSSGAVETQYF.

The rearrangement uses TRBV28 and TRBJ2-1, with 11 bases identical to TRBD2. CDR1 is MDHEN, CDR2 SYDVKM, per germline. V lost 5 bases to trimming and J lost 7 bases; unmatched junction nucleotides: 1. This CDR3 region has 13 residues. CDR3 in DNA: TGTGCCAGCAGTGCTAGCGGGGGGAATGAGCAGTTCTTC. The encoded protein is CASSASGGNEQFF.

The V call is TRBV4-3, the J call TRBJ2-5, with a possible D match to TRBD2 (5 bases). Germline assignment: CDR1 LGHNA and CDR2 YSLEER. The CDR3 totals 15 residues. With 0 bases removed from V and 2 bases from J, the gap between germline ends came to 10 bases. Here the CDR3 reads CASSQDRGLQETQYF. The DNA for the CDR3 is TGCGCCAGCAGCCAAGATCGGGGTCTTCAAGAGACCCAGTACTTC.

The gene calls are TRBV2 and TRBJ2-3; 7 bases agree with TRBD2. V shed 4 bases, J shed 0 bases, and the junction held 13 bases outside the gene matches. CDR1 is SNHLY and CDR2 is FYNNEI in the germline V gene. The CDR3 is made up of 18 amino acids. The CDR3 coding sequence is TGTGCCAGCAGTGTAGTTGGGGGGGACGCCCCTAGCACAGATACGCAGTATTTT. This codes for CASSVVGGDAPSTDTQYF.

The CDR3 region has the DNA TGTGCCAGCAGTGACGCTGGGACAGGGGATCAGCCCCAGCATTTT. It encodes CASSDAGTGDQPQHF. This sequence joins TRBV2 and TRBJ1-5, with 10 positions matching TRBD1. Trimming cost V 3 bases and J 5 bases; bases outside gene matches: 4. The CDR3 is 15 residues long. Germline V gene data show CDR1 as SNHLY and CDR2 as FYNNEI.

This clone showed up just once. The chain links TRBV18 to TRBJ1-2; 11 nucleotides agree with TRBD1. Germline loops: CDR1 KGHSH, CDR2 LQKENI. V lost 2 bases, J lost 8 bases, and 10 bases stayed unmatched. The CDR3 sequence is 16 residues long. The CDR3 DNA sequence: TGTGCCAGCTCACCATACCAGGACAGGGGGCTTGAAGGCTACACCTTC. Protein product: CASSPYQDRGLEGYTF.

The chain is built from TRBV11-2 and TRBJ1-4; no clear D gene. The V gene's germline CDR1 is SGHAT and CDR2 FQNNGV. The CDR3 runs 15 residues. Between the trimmed V and J ends, which lost 6 bases and 0 bases, there was a span of 11 bases. This CDR3 is CASSLELATNEKLFF. The CDR3 coding sequence is TGTGCCAGCAGTCTTGAACTCGCAACTAATGAAAAACTGTTTTTT.

The chain has TRBV7-9 and TRBJ1-2; D is perhaps TRBD1 (5 bases). The CDR3 has 15 amino acids. Trimming pared 7 bases from V and 8 bases from J, leaving 23 bases between. Germline V gives CDR1 SEHNR, CDR2 FQNEAQ (reference sequence). CDR3 nucleotide sequence: TGTGCCAGCATCCCTCCGGGTCAGGGTGGTTGGGGCTACACCTTC. Amino acids: CASIPPGQGGWGYTF.

The chain employs TRBV5-1 and TRBJ2-1; TRBD2 matches 9 bases. V gave up 1 base and J gave up 8 bases; unmatched junction bases: 10. This CDR3 comprises 16 residues. Germline lookup yields CDR1 SGHRS and CDR2 YFSETQ. The CDR3 sequence is CASSLRAGGPQDEQFF. CDR3 coding DNA: TGCGCCAGCAGCTTGCGGGCGGGGGGGCCGCAGGATGAGCAGTTCTTC.

This clone appeared a single time. The CDR3 protein is CASSTGTGECTEAFF. As DNA, the CDR3 is TGTGCCAGCAGCACCGGGACAGGGGAGTGCACTGAAGCTTTCTTT. The V and J genes are TRBV21-1 and TRBJ1-1; the table gives TRBD1 as D, unverified against the DNA. TRBV21-1 is listed as a pseudogene. This CDR3 has 15 residues.

CDR3 coding DNA: TGTGCCAGCAGCTTAACCGGGACAGGGAGGTGGGTCTACAATGAGCAGTTCTTC. This translates into CASSLTGTGRWVYNEQFF. The chain combines TRBV11-2 with TRBJ2-1, with 9 bases identical to TRBD1. The CDR3 is made up of 18 amino acids. Germline-derived CDR1 and CDR2 are SGHAT and FQNNGV. After removal of 2 bases from V and 3 bases from J, the junction contained 11 bases not matched to a gene.

The chain carries TRBV15 and TRBJ1-1; D unclear. The germline gives CDR1 LNHNV, CDR2 YYDKDF (reference sequence). This CDR3 comprises 13 residues. V was clipped by 3 bases and J by 2 bases, with 7 bases between them. The CDR3, as DNA: TGTGCCACCAGCAGGGCACACAACACTGAAGCTTTCTTT. Its translation is CATSRAHNTEAFF.

Note on this clone: At one end the junction does not follow the germline gene, possibly because of a read error. This rearrangement joins TRBV28 to TRBJ2-7, with D tentatively TRBD1 (6 bases). CDR1 is MDHEN and CDR2 is SYDVKM in the germline V gene. There are 14 residues in the CDR3. The CDR3 DNA reads as TGTGCCAGCAGTTTAAGAGGACCTCAGGGGTTTCCGACCTTC. Translation: CASSLRGPQGFPTF.

V gene TRBV4-1 combines with J gene TRBJ1-6; a weak D match, TRBD1 (6 bases). In germline, CDR1 is MGHRA, CDR2 YSYEKL. This CDR3 region has 18 residues. V was clipped by 2 bases and J by 0 bases, with 14 bases between them. The DNA for the CDR3 is TGCGCCAGCAGCCAAACCGCAGGGGAAAGCTCCTATAATTCACCCCTCCACTTT. It is translated as CASSQTAGESSYNSPLHF.